These 28 T cell receptor beta chains share one sample of origin, sequenced in a study of tumor-infiltrating lymphocytes in primary liver carcinoma. Reverse transcription of about 0.5 ug total RNA with a constant-region primer produced TCR beta cDNA. The TCR beta library was amplified through three nested multiplex PCR rounds in a modified ARM-PCR procedure. With TRBV1-TRBV30 forward primers and a C-beta reverse primer, the first two PCR rounds were run for roughly 10 cycles each. One entry per CDR3 protein results from TCRdb running MiXCR on the multiplex PCR reads. Of 100,000 to 150,000 distinct CDR3 sequences detected, approximately 70% appear once; the ten largest clones hold roughly 8.8%. Investigators took RNA and DNA out together from 20-30 mg of unsorted bulk tissue. Sequenced sample: liver tumor tissue from sampling region 1. Subset reported: tumor region T1, superior pole. These TCRs come from a woman in her sixties with primary liver carcinoma and hepatitis B virus infection.

The chain carries TRBV7-8 and TRBJ2-3; possibly TRBD1 for D (5 bases). The assigned J gene may be wrong: the sequence end matches TRBJ1-5 better. This CDR3 is 21 amino acids long. CDR1 is SGHVS, CDR2 FQNEAQ, per germline. This CDR3 reads CASSLNRLFRDWESSTDTQHF. The CDR3 DNA is TGTGCCAGCAGCTTAAACCGCTTATTTCGGGACTGGGAATCTAGCACAGATACGCAGCATTTT.

This clonotype showed up just a few times. The chain carries TRBV14 and TRBJ1-3, with D perhaps matching TRBD1 (5 bases). V was cut by 8 bases and J by 7 bases, with 12 bases left in between. Germline V CDR1 and CDR2: SGHDN, FVKESK. The CDR3 is made up of 12 amino acids. In DNA form, the CDR3 reads TGTGCCAGCGGGGGTGTAGCGAACACCATATATTTT. Translating gives CASGGVANTIYF.

This clonotype was counted a few times. This rearrangement joins TRBV28 to TRBJ2-7; D might be TRBD1 (6 bases). Germline CDR1 MDHEN, CDR2 SYDVKM. Deletions cut 6 bases from V and 7 bases from J, with 19 bases between. This CDR3 comprises 14 residues. The CDR3 loop reads CASSPTTGMGEQYF. The CDR3 region has the DNA TGTGCCAGCAGCCCAACTACAGGGATGGGAGAGCAGTACTTC.

In this sample, this clonotype turned up many times. The chain is built from TRBV6-2 or TRBV6-3 and TRBJ2-7; 11 positions match TRBD2. In germline, CDR1 is MNHEY, CDR2 SVGEGT. The CDR3 has 16 residues. V shed 6 bases, J shed 6 bases, and the junction held 13 bases outside the gene matches. This chain's CDR3 is CASRTDTSGSLREQYF. The CDR3 DNA reads as TGTGCCAGCAGGACGGATACTAGCGGGAGCTTACGCGAGCAGTACTTC.

This clonotype was detected a few times. A read error is likely, as this CDR3 ends without the conserved phenylalanine or tryptophan. The chain employs TRBV4-2 and TRBJ1-2, with D unclear. The CDR3 runs 15 residues. V shed 0 bases and J shed 4 bases, with 12 bases lying between them. Germline V gene lookup returns CDR1 LGHNA and CDR2 YNFKEQ. DNA for the CDR3: TGTGCCAGCAGCCAAGATAGGCAAGTTAGCTATGGCTACACCCTC. This encodes CASSQDRQVSYGYTL.

The chain is built from TRBV5-6 and TRBJ1-1; maybe TRBD1 (5 bases). Trimming shortened V by 2 bases and J by 2 bases, and 13 bases separated the two germline ends. This CDR3 comprises 15 residues. From germline, CDR1 is SGHDT and CDR2 YYEEEE. In DNA form, the CDR3 reads TGTGCCAGCAGCTTCAGGGCCAATAGCAACACTGAAGCTTTCTTT. It encodes CASSFRANSNTEAFF.

This clonotype was counted only a few times. This clone may be a read error of a much larger clone one base away. The CDR3 DNA reads as TGTGCCAGCAGCTTCAGGGTTGGGGCCAACATCCTGACTTTC. It codes for CASSFRVGANILTF. This chain uses TRBV5-5 with TRBJ2-6, with D tentatively TRBD1 (5 bases). Germline CDR1 SGHKS, CDR2 YYEKEE (reference sequence). The CDR3 totals 14 residues.

Concerning this clonotype itself: One junction end disagrees with the germline gene, perhaps due to a read error. The CDR3 nucleotides are TGTGCCAGCAGTTACGGTGAATCTAGCGATCAGCCCCAGCATTTT. Translation: CASSYGESSDQPQHF. The chain employs TRBV6-6 and TRBJ1-5; D remains unclear. In germline, CDR1 is MNHNY, CDR2 SVGAGI (reference sequence). This CDR3 region has 15 residues.

The chain is built from TRBV7-9 and TRBJ2-7; 7 nucleotides line up with TRBD1. The germline gives CDR1 SEHNR, CDR2 FQNEAQ (reference sequence). The CDR3 sequence is 12 residues long. Trimming removed 2 bases from V and 5 bases from J; junction bases left unmatched: 0. The CDR3 region is CASSLTGDEQYF. The CDR3 DNA is TGTGCCAGCAGCTTAACAGGGGACGAGCAGTACTTC.

Remarks on this clonotype: This may be a read error, as it is one base from a much larger clone. The chain links TRBV12-3 or TRBV12-4 to TRBJ2-7; the match to TRBD2 covers 9 bases. The CDR3 is 13 amino acids. The CDR3 loop reads CASSTSGLYERYF. CDR3 nucleotides: TGTGCCAGCAGCACTAGCGGGCTCTACGAGCGGTACTTC.

The V call is TRBV2, the J call TRBJ2-2, with a possible D match to TRBD1 (5 bases). The CDR3 has 12 residues. The V end was cut by 5 bases, the J end by 14 bases, with 15 bases between. Germline CDR1 and CDR2: SNHLY and FYNNEI. The chain's CDR3 is CASSTDTADLFF. The DNA of the CDR3 is TGTGCCAGCAGTACGGACACCGCGGATCTGTTTTTT.

The chain links TRBV30 to TRBJ2-5, with D possibly being TRBD2 (6 bases). The CDR3 has 11 amino acids. Trimming took 4 bases from V and 7 from J, leaving 10 bases between them. In germline, CDR1 is GTSNPN, CDR2 SVGIG (reference sequence). Here the CDR3 DNA reads TGTGCCTGGAATTTCGGGGGGACCCAGTACTTC. Amino acids: CAWNFGGTQYF.

In regard to this clonotype: A much larger clone sits a single nucleotide away, making a read error possible. The final CDR3 position lacks the conserved phenylalanine or tryptophan, pointing to a likely read error. The rearrangement uses TRBV6-6 and TRBJ1-2; a possible D gene is TRBD1 (6 bases). The CDR3 covers 13 residues. The germline V and J ends were trimmed by 4 bases and 4 bases, with 10 bases remaining between them. Germline lookup yields CDR1 MNHNY and CDR2 SVGAGI (reference sequence). CDR3 residues: CASSFDRFYGYTL. The CDR3 region has the DNA TGTGCCAGCAGTTTTGACAGGTTCTATGGCTACACCTTA.

Concerning this clonotype: A much larger clone lies a single base off, so this may be a read error. The chain links TRBV6-5 to TRBJ1-3; D is unclear. Germline values: CDR1 MNHEY, CDR2 SVGAGI. There are 17 residues in the CDR3. CDR3 nucleotide sequence: TGTTCCAGCAGTCCCTCCTCCAGCGGGCGCTCTGGAAACACCATATATTTT. Residues: CSSSPSSSGRSGNTIYF.

This clonotype has only a few counts. Without the conserved terminal phenylalanine or tryptophan, this CDR3 likely stems from a read error. The chain carries TRBV4-2 and TRBJ1-4; D unresolved. The CDR3 sequence is 18 residues long. In germline, CDR1 is LGHNA, CDR2 YNFKEQ. The CDR3 region has the DNA TGTGCCAGCAGCCAAGATATTGTATTCGACAAAGGGAATGAAAGACTGTTTATT. This codes for CASSQDIVFDKGNERLFI.

About this clonotype: This sequence may be a read error, since a much larger clone differs from it by one base. The J gene is TRBJ1-5, the V gene TRBV7-8; D call uncertain. The CDR3 contains 14 residues. The V end was cut by 6 bases, the J end by 4 bases, with 13 bases between. Germline V CDR1 and CDR2: SGHVS, FQNEAQ. CDR3 nucleotides: TGTGCCAGCAGGTTGACGGGTATGAATCAGCCCCAGCATTTT. Translated, it gives CASRLTGMNQPQHF.

Regarding this clonotype: One end of the junction fails to match germline, which may point to a read error. The chain joins TRBV11-2 to TRBJ1-1; D is perhaps TRBD1 (6 bases). The germline V gene has CDR1 SGHAT and CDR2 FQNNGV. The CDR3 runs to 16 residues. CDR3 bases: TGTGCCAGCAGCTCCCCGGGGGGGGGGCGCAATACTGAAGCTCTCTTT. Encoded protein: CASSSPGGGRNTEALF.

With respect to this clonotype: Germline and junction disagree at one end, which may indicate a read error. V gene TRBV11-2 combines with J gene TRBJ2-3; TRBD2 aligns across 9 bases. The CDR3 runs 20 residues. The germline CDR1 and CDR2 sequences are SGHAT and FQNNGV. CDR3 nucleotide sequence: TGTGCCAGCAGCCTAGATCTAAGTGAGTTAGCGGGAGAAGGGGTAGATACGCAGTATTTT. This translates into CASSLDLSELAGEGVDTQYF.

This clonotype was found many times. The chain employs TRBV11-2 and TRBJ1-2, with no clear D. Germline CDR1 and CDR2: SGHAT and FQNNGV. V lost 1 base and J lost 8, with 11 bases in between. The CDR3 is 13 residues long. The CDR3 region is CASSLGMYLGYTF. The CDR3 coding sequence is TGTGCCAGCAGCTTAGGCATGTATCTAGGCTACACCTTC.

With regard to this clonotype: A clone one base away is much larger, so this may be a read error. The chain recombines TRBV6-1 with TRBJ2-1; 15 bases line up with TRBD2. The CDR3 spans 15 residues. V dropped 5 bases and J dropped 9; count of bases not matched to a gene: 5. The V gene's germline CDR1 is MNHNS and CDR2 SASEGT. DNA of the CDR3: TGTGCCAGCAGTTTGGGACTAGCGGGAGGTAGTGAGCAGTTCTTC. This sequence encodes CASSLGLAGGSEQFF.

This clonotype has more than one count but fewer than ten. The rearrangement uses TRBV28 and TRBJ1-1; D ambiguous. This CDR3 is 11 amino acids long. V was cut by 2 bases and J by 9 bases, with 7 bases left in between. Germline lookup yields CDR1 MDHEN and CDR2 SYDVKM. The CDR3 spells CASSLTTKAFF. CDR3 in DNA: TGTGCCAGCAGTTTAACGACAAAAGCTTTCTTT.

This clonotype was counted at least ten times. The CDR3 DNA reads as TGTGCCAGCAGCTTGGGGGGCTGGGGGAGTAATGAGCAGTTCTTC. This codes for CASSLGGWGSNEQFF. This chain joins TRBV5-8 and TRBJ2-1; D may match TRBD1 or TRBD2 (5 bases each). Germline loops: CDR1 SGHTS, CDR2 YDEGEE. The V end lost 0 bases, the J end lost 7 bases, and 14 bases lay between the germline ends. The CDR3 contains 15 residues.

This chain links TRBV21-1 with TRBJ2-5. TRBV21-1 has pseudogene status. The CDR3 runs 12 residues. The CDR3 DNA follows: TGTGCCAGATGTGGGTACCAAGAGACCCAGTACTTC. Translating it yields CARCGYQETQYF.

The gene calls are TRBV12-3 or TRBV12-4 and TRBJ1-5; a possible D gene is TRBD1 (5 bases). The last part of the DNA fits TRBJ2-3 better; the J call may be wrong. CDR3 size: 13 residues. In DNA, the CDR3 is TGTGCCAGCAGTCAGACAGAAGATCAGCCCCAGTATTTT. Its protein product is CASSQTEDQPQYF.

This clonotype is a singleton in its sample. Germline is not matched at one junction end, which may reflect a read error. The genes are TRBV11-2 and TRBJ2-1; no clear D gene. This CDR3 has 13 residues. Germline assignment: CDR1 SGHAT and CDR2 FQNNGV. CDR3 bases: TGTGACAGCAGCTTAGAGCCCTACAATGAGCAGTTCTTC. This encodes CDSSLEPYNEQFF.

Comment on this clonotype: This may be a read error, as it is one base from a much larger clone. V and J are TRBV12-3 or TRBV12-4 and TRBJ2-7; tentatively, D is TRBD2 (5 bases). The CDR3 is 14 amino acids. V was cut by 3 bases and J by 3 bases, with 12 bases left in between. The CDR3 sequence is CASSFRGSGYEQYF. The CDR3 DNA is TGTGCCAGCAGTTTCCGGGGTTCTGGCTACGAGCAGTACTTC.

To note about this clonotype: This may be a read error: a much more frequent sequence differs by one nucleotide. V is TRBV6-1 and J is TRBJ1-5; D is unclear. CDR1 and CDR2 (germline): MNHNS, SASEGT. The CDR3 sequence is 16 residues long. The CDR3 DNA sequence: TGTGCCAGCAGTGATAGGACGGGAACCCCCAGTCAGTCCCAGCATTTT. It codes for CASSDRTGTPSQSQHF.

The chain is built from TRBV9 and TRBJ1-4; D is possibly TRBD1 (5 bases). The germline V and J ends were trimmed by 3 bases and 8 bases, with 14 bases remaining between them. CDR1 and CDR2 (germline): SGDLS, YYNGEE. This CDR3 has 14 residues. The DNA of the CDR3 is TGTGCCAGCAGCGCCGCAGGGCCCCGGGAAAAACTGTTTTTT. Its translation: CASSAAGPREKLFF.